What follows are 2 T cell receptor beta chains derived from one specimen sequenced in a study of identical twins. Each CDR3 protein gets one entry after TCRdb re-called the 5' RACE reads with MiXCR. The table shows 500,000 to 600,000 distinct CDR3 sequences, with roughly 21% occurring only once. Another study also made use of these data, one on T cells expressing NK-cell markers.

The sequenced sample was CD4+ T cells sorted from blood. The receptors shown here come from a woman aged 18-30 years in good health.

This rearrangement joins TRBV20-1 to TRBJ2-1; maybe TRBD2 (5 bases). Deletions cut 5 bases from V and 8 bases from J, with 22 bases between. Germline V lookup: CDR1 DFQATT, CDR2 SNEGSKA (reference sequence). This CDR3 contains 15 residues. CDR3: CSAPDLAQIAHEQFF. In DNA form, the CDR3 reads TGCAGTGCTCCCGACCTAGCTCAAATAGCTCATGAGCAGTTCTTC.

This chain links TRBV2 with TRBJ1-6; D ambiguous. The CDR3 spans 13 residues. Looked up from germline, CDR1 is SNHLY and CDR2 is FYNNEI. The V gene lost 2 bases and the J gene lost 5 bases, with 4 bases spanning the gap. The CDR3 coding sequence is TGTGCCAGCAGTGAACAGGATAATTCACCCCTCCACTTT. It translates to CASSEQDNSPLHF.